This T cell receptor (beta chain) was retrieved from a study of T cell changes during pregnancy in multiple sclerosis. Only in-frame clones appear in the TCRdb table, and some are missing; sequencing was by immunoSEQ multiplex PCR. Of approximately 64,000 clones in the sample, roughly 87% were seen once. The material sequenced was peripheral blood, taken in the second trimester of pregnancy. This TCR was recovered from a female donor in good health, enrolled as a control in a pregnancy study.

The DNA of the CDR3 is TGTGCCAGCAGCTATAGCGGGGCGAACACCGGGGAGCTGTTTTTT. This encodes CASSYSGANTGELFF. The chain links TRBV7-9 to TRBJ2-2; 8 nucleotides agree with TRBD2. Germline V lookup: CDR1 SEHNR, CDR2 FQNEAQ (reference sequence). With V trimmed by 4 bases and J by 0 bases, 1 base remained unmatched. CDR3 length: 15 residues. The whole variable domain, remainder taken from reference TRBV7-9 and TRBJ2-2, is DTGVSQNPRHKITKRGQNVTFRCDPISEHNRLYWYRQTLGQGPEFLTYFQNEAQLEKSRLLSDRFSAERPKGSFSTLEIQRTEQGDSAMYLCASSYSGANTGELFFGEGSRLTVL.